The entry below gives a single T cell receptor (beta chain) sequence along with its context. This sample is part of a study of shared clonotypes between healthy human individuals. The germline V gene encodes CDR1 SGDLS and CDR2 YYNGEE. CDR3 length equals 16 residues. V lost 0 bases, J lost 0 bases, and 12 bases lay in between. The protocol was immunoSEQ multiplex PCR, while the TCRdb copy is restricted to in-frame clones and leaves out a portion. The sample carries over a million clones, roughly 95% recorded once. The gene calls are TRBV9 and TRBJ1-1; maybe TRBD1 (5 bases). This TCR came from a man aged 25 to 40 in good health. Sequencing used naive CD4+ T cells sorted from blood. The subset: CD45RA+ positively selected. As DNA, the CDR3 is TGTGCCAGCAGCGTAGATGCAGGGTACTTGAACACTGAAGCTTTCTTT. It is translated as CASSVDAGYLNTEAFF.